This T cell receptor beta chain was identified in a study of shared clonotypes between healthy human individuals (dated by TCRdb to 2018 to 2021). For context, the study as a whole: A couple of women and a few men aged 18 to 49 years were included in the cohort. To estimate repertoire size and how much clonotypes are shared between individuals, the study performed deep sequencing of blood TCR repertoires from about five healthy adults. Libraries were prepared and TCR repertoires were sequenced by different laboratories using diverse techniques, in order to increase sequencing depth and limit assay-specific biases. Between about 0.94 and 10 billion PBMCs per donor were obtained by leukapheresis. Study-wide conclusions, independent of this receptor: Because the study included a small number of donors, the genetic and exposure-history diversity represented was limited. Only blood was sampled, and tissue TCR repertoires likely differ from those in blood. Pairwise subsampling indicated that sequencing depth was expected to affect the degree of clonotype sharing among donors.

Using the deep immunoSEQ assay, multiplex PCR amplified TCR CDR3 regions from genomic DNA. For each cell subset, the extracted genomic DNA was distributed evenly across all wells of several immunoSEQ 96-well plates, and each plate served as one replicate. For unsorted PBMC, each replicate PCR was loaded with 250 to 300 ng genomic DNA, equivalent to 25,000 to 35,000 T cell genomes. Genomic DNA from unsorted PBMC was sequenced over ten immunoSEQ deep assay plates. The purified libraries were quantified using a Qubit 3.0 fluorometer, sized with a Bioanalyzer 2100, and then quantified again using the KAPA Library Quantification kit. Each immunoSEQ 96-well plate was sequenced on its own single-read 150-cycle Illumina NextSeq 550 flow cell. For the original study's pipeline: The immunoSEQ output contained only junctional sequences without quality scores, so filtering could not match that applied to full-length reads. To assign V/J genes and CDR3, sequences were annotated using PyIR, a Python wrapper for IgBLAST v1.9, with IMGT germline references. Reads were removed for weak V/J assignments (E-value above 1e-6), missing CDR3, stop codons, out-of-frame junctions, or ambiguous translated residues. V3J clonotypes were defined by identical inferred V gene, J gene, and CDR3 amino acid sequence. The percentage overlap between two repertoires was calculated by dividing the number of shared unique clonotypes by the size of the smaller repertoire. Richness of each repertoire was evaluated using RTK rarefaction, the Chao1 estimator, and Recon v2.1 estimates of unobserved clonotypes. Sourced from immuneACCESS, this table was stored by TCRdb with only in-frame sequences that have V and J called. A share of the clones is absent; for the studies checked, an unresolved V gene accounts for under half, and the remainder has no known explanation. From that table come the V and J calls and clone size; the DNA was used to work out D and trimming. The sample has about 470,000 clones on record, about 76% of them singletons. The ten largest clonotypes hold 13% of the sample.

The donors were healthy, HIV-negative adults who had no recently reported acute infections or vaccinations. Every donor was a Caucasian adult living in Nashville, Tennessee, USA. For unsorted samples, tens of millions of PBMCs were counted, and genomic DNA was extracted using the QIAamp DNA Blood Mini kit. Blood was obtained by leukapheresis, after which PBMCs were separated by Ficoll-Histopaque density gradient centrifugation and cryopreserved in liquid nitrogen vapor phase. About this clone itself: This receptor's antigen is unknown. No base-level quality is on record; no much larger clone is a single base apart.

The CDR3 contains 17 residues, cysteine and phenylalanine counted. Only the CDR3 DNA is retained, 51 bases long and in frame from the first base. Based on the germline V gene, the CDR1 and CDR2 sequences are SNHLY and FYNNEI. V drops 1 base and J drops 2 bases, leaving 16 bases in between. Recombination connected TRBV2 to TRBJ2-3; TRBD1 could be the D gene, as 5 bases match. The TCR sequence derives from a middle-aged woman in good health. Some clones in this sample may be carry-over from other donors' samples. The material sequenced was PBMCs. The DNA is as follows: TGTGCCAGCAGTGAAGAGAGAAGGGGCGTTCTCACAGATACGCAGTATTTT. Its protein is CASSEERRGVLTDTQYF.